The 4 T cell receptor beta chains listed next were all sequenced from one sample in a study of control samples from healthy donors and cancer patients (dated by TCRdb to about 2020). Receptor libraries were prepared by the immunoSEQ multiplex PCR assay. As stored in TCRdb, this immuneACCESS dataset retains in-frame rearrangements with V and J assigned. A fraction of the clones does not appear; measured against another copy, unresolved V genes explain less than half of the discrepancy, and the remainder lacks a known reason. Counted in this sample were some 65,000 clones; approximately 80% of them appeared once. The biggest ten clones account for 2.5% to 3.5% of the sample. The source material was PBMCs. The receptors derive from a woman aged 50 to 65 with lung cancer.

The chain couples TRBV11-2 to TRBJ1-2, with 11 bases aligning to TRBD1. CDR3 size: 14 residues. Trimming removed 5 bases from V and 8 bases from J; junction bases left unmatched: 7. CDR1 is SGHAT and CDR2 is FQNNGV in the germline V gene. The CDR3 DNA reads TGTGCCAGCAGCCGCGGACAGGGGGCAGGGGGCTACACCTTC. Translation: CASSRGQGAGGYTF.

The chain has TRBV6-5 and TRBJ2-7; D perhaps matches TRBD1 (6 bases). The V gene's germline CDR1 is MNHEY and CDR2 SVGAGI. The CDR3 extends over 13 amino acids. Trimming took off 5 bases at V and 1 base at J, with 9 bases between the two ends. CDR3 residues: CASSIGTSYEQYF. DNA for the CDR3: TGTGCCAGCAGTATCGGGACATCCTACGAGCAGTACTTC.

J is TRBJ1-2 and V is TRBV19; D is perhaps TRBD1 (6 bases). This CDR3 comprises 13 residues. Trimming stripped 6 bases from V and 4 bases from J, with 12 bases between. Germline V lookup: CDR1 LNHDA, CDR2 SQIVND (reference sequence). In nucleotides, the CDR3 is TGTGCCAGTAGAAGTCAGGGGAGCTATGGCTACACCTTC. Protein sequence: CASRSQGSYGYTF.

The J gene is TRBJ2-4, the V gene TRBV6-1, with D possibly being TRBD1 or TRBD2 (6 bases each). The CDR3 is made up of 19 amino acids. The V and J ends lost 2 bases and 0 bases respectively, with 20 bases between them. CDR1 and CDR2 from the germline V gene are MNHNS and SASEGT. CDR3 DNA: TGTGCCAGCAGTGAATTAGGGCTGCGGGACACCTTAGCCAAAAACATTCAGTACTTC. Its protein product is CASSELGLRDTLAKNIQYF.